These T cell receptor beta chains were read from a single sample in a study of graft-versus-host responses after intestinal transplantation. Using immunoSEQ multiplex PCR, the repertoire was profiled, and TCRdb retains in-frame clones only, with some absent. The profile shows 77,000 or so clones, roughly 90% of them singletons. The input for sequencing was PBMCs, taken 98 days after intestinal transplantation. These receptors originate from a human patient who received an intestinal transplant, so some T cells may come from the graft donor. The CDR3 runs from the conserved cysteine through the conserved F or W.

TRBJ1-1 TRBV15 CATSRGQGARTEAFF
TRBJ1-2 TRBV7-2 CASSLVSTGTAYGYTF
TRBJ2-2 TRBV6-1 CASSELAGVRITGELFF
TRBJ2-7 TRBV5-8 CASSLAGSPYEQYF
TRBJ2-3 TRBV6-5 CASAGQGRTDTQYF
TRBJ2-2 TRBV2 CASIIDSGLSELFF
TRBJ1-2 TRBV7-3 CASSLEGSWDGYTF
TRBJ2-5 TRBV5-1 CASSLGTVVETQYF
TRBJ1-3 TRBV5-4 CASSPGTELSGNTIYF
TRBJ1-4 TRBV11-2 CASSLDRGVEKLFF
TRBJ2-7 TRBV28 CASSPGLAGYEQYF
TRBJ2-7 TRBV5-6 CASSLGALYEQYF
TRBJ2-5 TRBV11-2 CASSLVGETQYF
TRBJ1-3 TRBV6-5 CASSYSISGNTIYF
TRBJ1-2 TRBV19 CASSIDRDYGYTF
TRBJ2-5 TRBV29-1 CSASRTSGRGETQYF
TRBJ1-3 TRBV19 CASSPGRFSGNTIYF
TRBJ1-4 TRBV6-5 CASGGPNEKLFF
TRBJ2-3 TRBV4-1 CASSQVTLQGAEDTQYF